The sequence of this T cell receptor (beta chain) was determined in a study of blood T cell repertoires in COVID-19. Across the whole study: Spain, Italy and the United States supplied samples that represented acute and convalescent COVID-19. The analysed material was cDNA or gDNA that came from T cells, B-cell-depleted T cells, or PBMCs.

The length of the CDR3 is 13 residues. The V end was cut by 6 bases, the J end by 6 bases, with 12 bases between. In germline, CDR1 is SEHNR, CDR2 FQNEAQ (reference sequence). Per the authors' pipeline: Reference gene primers were amplified, and this amplification served to estimate nucleated cell counts. Sequenced by immunoSEQ multiplex PCR; TCRdb stores in-frame clones only, minus some. That table is the source of V, J and clone size, and D and trimming were worked out from the DNA. This table holds roughly 70,000 clones, 88% found once. The rearrangement joins TRBV7-9 to TRBJ1-3; tentatively, D is TRBD1 (5 bases). The sample comprised peripheral blood. This TCR came from a man between 70 and 80 years old with acute or convalescent COVID-19. CDR3 protein: CASRGGIENTIYF. The CDR3 region has the DNA TGTGCCAGCAGGGGGGGTATCGAAAACACCATATATTTT.